This TCR beta chain was sequenced for a study of blood T cell repertoires in COVID-19 (TCRdb year 2020). Regarding the study in general: Collaborator samples came from the United States, Italy and Spain and covered acute and convalescent phases of COVID-19. Where available, HLA class I and class II types were obtained from metadata supplied by the sample provider rather than from assay-based typing. The material from the prospective study consisted of cDNA or gDNA derived from T cells, B-cell-depleted T cells, or PBMCs. The sample metadata nearly always contained a de-identified subject ID, COVID-19 status, age in years and sex. Deeply sampled blood TCRbeta repertoires from subjects exposed to, actively infected with, or recovered from COVID-19 were included in the dataset. The repertoires were made available in a free public database intended to serve as a resource for research on the immune response to SARS-CoV-2. Samples were obtained from the ongoing ImmuneRACE study (first 160 participants) and from over 1,000 subjects provided by 6 global collaborators. On the study overall, not on this receptor specifically: Clinical and demographic metadata were provided uncurated, with the amount varying by source and participant.

From the germline V gene, CDR1 is KGHSH and CDR2 is LQKENI. Taken from cysteine to phenylalanine, the CDR3 has 13 residues. Kept here is only the CDR3 DNA, which spans 39 bases and is read in frame from base 1. The junction carries 7 bases between V and J, which are trimmed by 0 bases and 7 bases respectively. The immunoSEQ Assay, a bias-controlled multiplex PCR, was used to amplify TCRbeta CDR3 regions from genomic DNA. The paper's processing steps were these. Within the assay, amplification of reference gene primers was used to estimate how many nucleated cells each sample contained. To quantify the absolute abundance of each unique TCRbeta CDR3 rearrangement, sequence reads were collapsed and filtered. For each sample, productive Simpson clonality was calculated as the square root of Simpson's diversity index over productive rearrangements. TCRdb stores this immuneACCESS table with in-frame sequences only. Part of the clones is absent; in the studies checked, under half of the shortfall reflects unresolved V genes, and no reason is known for the rest. Clone size and V and J calls were adopted from that table, with D and trimming inferred from the DNA. Counted in this sample were roughly 380,000 clones; about 85% of them appeared once. 3.5% to 4% of the sample comes from the top ten.

The collaborating institutions used their own protocols to collect whole blood in K2EDTA tubes. For TCRbeta analysis, collaborators shipped samples in one of three forms: frozen whole blood, isolated PBMCs, or DNA extracted from either of those sample types. Comments on this clone: Its binding antigen is unknown. No much larger clone is present one base from it, and per-base qualities are unavailable.

This TCR derives from a woman aged 18-29 years with acute or convalescent COVID-19. The sample taken for sequencing was peripheral blood. This chain joins TRBV18 to TRBJ2-1; the D gene is not confidently resolved. The CDR3 reads CASSPPSRNEQFF. The sequenced DNA: TGTGCCAGCTCACCACCGTCCAGGAATGAGCAGTTCTTC.